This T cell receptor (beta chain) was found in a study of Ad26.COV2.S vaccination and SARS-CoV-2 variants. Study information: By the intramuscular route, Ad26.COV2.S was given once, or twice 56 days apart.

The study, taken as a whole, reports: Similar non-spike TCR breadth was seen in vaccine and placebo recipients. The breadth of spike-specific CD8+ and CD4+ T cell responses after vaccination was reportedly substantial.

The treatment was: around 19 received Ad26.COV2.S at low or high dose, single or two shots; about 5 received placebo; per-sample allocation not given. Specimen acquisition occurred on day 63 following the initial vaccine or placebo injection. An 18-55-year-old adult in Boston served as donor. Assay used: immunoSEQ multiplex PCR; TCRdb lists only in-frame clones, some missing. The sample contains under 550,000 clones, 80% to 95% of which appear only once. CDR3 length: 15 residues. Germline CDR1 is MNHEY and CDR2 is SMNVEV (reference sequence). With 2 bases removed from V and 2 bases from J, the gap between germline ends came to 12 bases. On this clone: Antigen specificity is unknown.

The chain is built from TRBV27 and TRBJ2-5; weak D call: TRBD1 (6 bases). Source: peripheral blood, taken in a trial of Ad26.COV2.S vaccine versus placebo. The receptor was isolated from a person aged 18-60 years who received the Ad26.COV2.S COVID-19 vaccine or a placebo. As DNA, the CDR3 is TGTGCCAGCAGTTTACCGCGGACAGTACAAGAGACCCAGTACTTC. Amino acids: CASSLPRTVQETQYF.